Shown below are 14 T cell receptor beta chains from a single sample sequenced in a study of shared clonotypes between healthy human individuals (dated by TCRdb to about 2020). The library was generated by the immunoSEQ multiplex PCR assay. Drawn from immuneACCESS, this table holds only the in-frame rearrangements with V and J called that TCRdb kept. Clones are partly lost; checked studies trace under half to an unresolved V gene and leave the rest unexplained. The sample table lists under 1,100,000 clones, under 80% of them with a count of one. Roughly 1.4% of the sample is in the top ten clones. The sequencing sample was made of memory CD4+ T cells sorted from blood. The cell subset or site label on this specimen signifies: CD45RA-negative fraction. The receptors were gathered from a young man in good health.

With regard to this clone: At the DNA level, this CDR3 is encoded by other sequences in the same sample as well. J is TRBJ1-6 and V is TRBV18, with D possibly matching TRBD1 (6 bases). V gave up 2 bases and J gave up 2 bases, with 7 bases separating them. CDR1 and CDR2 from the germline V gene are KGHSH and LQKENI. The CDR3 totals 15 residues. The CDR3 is CASSPGQTYNSPLHF. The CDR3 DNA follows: TGTGCCAGCTCACCAGGACAGACCTATAATTCACCCCTCCACTTT.

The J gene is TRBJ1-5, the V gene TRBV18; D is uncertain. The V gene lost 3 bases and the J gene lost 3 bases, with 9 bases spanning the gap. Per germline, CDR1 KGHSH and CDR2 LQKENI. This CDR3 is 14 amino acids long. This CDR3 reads CASSPKDLNQPQHF. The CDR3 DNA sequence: TGTGCCAGCTCACCGAAGGATCTCAATCAGCCCCAGCATTTT.

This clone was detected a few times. The CDR3 spells CASSPGAGMRTEAFF. CDR3 sequence (DNA): TGTGCCAGCAGCCCGGGGGCAGGGATGAGGACTGAAGCTTTCTTT. The gene calls are TRBV7-2 and TRBJ1-1; D perhaps matches TRBD1 (6 bases). CDR1 and CDR2 (germline): SGHTA, FQGNSA. The length of the CDR3 is 15 residues. V shed 5 bases and J shed 5 bases, with 18 bases lying between them.

Here the CDR3 DNA reads TGCGCCAGCAGTCCCCCCGAGAGGGCCCAAGATACGCAGTATTTT. It encodes CASSPPERAQDTQYF. V is TRBV4-1 and J is TRBJ2-3, with D possibly being TRBD2 (5 bases). CDR3 length: 15 residues. Trimming removed 6 bases from V and 5 bases from J, with 18 bases in between. Germline-derived CDR1 and CDR2 are MGHRA and YSYEKL.

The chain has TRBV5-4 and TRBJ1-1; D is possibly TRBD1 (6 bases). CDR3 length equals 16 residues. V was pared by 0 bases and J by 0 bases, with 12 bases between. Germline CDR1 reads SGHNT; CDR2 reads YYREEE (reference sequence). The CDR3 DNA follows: TGTGCCAGCAGCTTGGGCGCAGGGGACCTGAACACTGAAGCTTTCTTT. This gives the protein CASSLGAGDLNTEAFF.

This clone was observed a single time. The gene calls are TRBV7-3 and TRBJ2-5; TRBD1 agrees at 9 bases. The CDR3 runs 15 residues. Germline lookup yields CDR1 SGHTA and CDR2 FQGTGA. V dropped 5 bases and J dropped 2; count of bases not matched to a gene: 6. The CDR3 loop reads CASSKTGTGQETQYF. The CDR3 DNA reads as TGTGCCAGCAGCAAGACCGGGACAGGGCAAGAGACCCAGTACTTC.

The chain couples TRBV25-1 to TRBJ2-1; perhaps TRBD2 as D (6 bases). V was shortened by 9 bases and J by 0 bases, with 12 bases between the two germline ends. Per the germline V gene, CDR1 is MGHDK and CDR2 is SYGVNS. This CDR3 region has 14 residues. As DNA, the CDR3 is TGTGCCAGTCATAGCGGTTACTCCTACAATGAGCAGTTCTTC. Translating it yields CASHSGYSYNEQFF.

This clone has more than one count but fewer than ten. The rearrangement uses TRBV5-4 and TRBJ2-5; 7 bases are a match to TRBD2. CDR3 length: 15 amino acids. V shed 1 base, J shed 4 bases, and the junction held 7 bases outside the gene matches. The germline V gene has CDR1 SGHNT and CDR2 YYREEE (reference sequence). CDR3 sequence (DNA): TGTGCCAGCAGCTTGCCGCTAGCGGTGGGAGAGACCCAGTACTTC. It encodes CASSLPLAVGETQYF.

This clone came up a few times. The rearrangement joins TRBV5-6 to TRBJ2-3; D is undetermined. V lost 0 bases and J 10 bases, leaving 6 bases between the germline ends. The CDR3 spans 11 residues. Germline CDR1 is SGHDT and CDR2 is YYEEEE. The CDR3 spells CASSLASAQYF. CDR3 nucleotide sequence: TGTGCCAGCAGCTTGGCAAGTGCGCAGTATTTT.

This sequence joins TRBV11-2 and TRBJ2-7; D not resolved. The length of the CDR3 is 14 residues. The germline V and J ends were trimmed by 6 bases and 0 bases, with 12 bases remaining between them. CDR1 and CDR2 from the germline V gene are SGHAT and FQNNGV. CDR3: CASSVAWSSYEQYF. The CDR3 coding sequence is TGTGCCAGCAGTGTCGCCTGGAGCTCCTACGAGCAGTACTTC.

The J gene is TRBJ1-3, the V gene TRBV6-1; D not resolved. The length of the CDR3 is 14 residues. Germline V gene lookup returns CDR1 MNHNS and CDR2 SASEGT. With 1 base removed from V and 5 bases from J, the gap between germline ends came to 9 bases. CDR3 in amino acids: CASSEGPNRNTIYF. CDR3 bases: TGTGCCAGCAGTGAAGGCCCAAACCGAAACACCATATATTTT.

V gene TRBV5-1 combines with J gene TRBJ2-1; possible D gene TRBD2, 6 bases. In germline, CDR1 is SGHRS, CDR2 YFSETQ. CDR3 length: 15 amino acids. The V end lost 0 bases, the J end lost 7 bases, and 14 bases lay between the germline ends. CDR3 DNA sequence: TGCGCCAGCAGCTTGGAAGGGTTCGGGGGAAATGAGCAGTTCTTC. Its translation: CASSLEGFGGNEQFF.

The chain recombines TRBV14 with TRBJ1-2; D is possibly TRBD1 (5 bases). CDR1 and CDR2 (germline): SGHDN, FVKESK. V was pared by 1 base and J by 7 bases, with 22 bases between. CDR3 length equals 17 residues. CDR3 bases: TGTGCCAGCAGCCAAGGGTTAAGGGGACCTCTTTTTGGTGGCTACACCTTC. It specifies CASSQGLRGPLFGGYTF. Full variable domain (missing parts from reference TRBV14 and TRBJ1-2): EAGVTQFPSHSVIEKGQTVTLRCDPISGHDNLYWYRRVMGKEIKFLLHFVKESKQDESGMPNNRFLAERTGGTYSTLKVQPAELEDSGVYFCASSQGLRGPLFGGYTFGSGTRLTVV.

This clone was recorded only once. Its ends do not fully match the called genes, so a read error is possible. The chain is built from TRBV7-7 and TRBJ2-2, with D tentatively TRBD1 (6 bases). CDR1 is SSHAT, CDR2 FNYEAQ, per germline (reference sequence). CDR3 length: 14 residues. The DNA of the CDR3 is TGTGCTAGCAGCCCTCGGACAGTCACCGGGGAGCTGTTTTTT. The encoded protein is CASSPRTVTGELFF.